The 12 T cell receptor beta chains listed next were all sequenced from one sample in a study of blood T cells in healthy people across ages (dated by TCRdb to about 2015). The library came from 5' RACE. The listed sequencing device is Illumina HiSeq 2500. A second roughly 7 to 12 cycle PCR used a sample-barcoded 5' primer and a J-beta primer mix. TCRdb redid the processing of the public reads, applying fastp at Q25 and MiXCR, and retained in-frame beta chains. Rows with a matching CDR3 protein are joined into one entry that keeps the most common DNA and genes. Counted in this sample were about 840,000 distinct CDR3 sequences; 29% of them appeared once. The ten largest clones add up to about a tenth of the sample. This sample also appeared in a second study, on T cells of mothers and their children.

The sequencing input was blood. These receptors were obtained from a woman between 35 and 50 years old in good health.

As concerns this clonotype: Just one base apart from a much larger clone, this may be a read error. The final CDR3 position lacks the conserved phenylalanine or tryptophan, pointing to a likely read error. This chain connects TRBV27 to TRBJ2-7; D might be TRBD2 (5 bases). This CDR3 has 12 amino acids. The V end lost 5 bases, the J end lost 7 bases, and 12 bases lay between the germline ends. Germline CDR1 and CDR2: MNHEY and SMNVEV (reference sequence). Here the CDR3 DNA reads TGTGCCAGCAGTACCCCGGGGAAAGAGCAGTACTTA. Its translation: CASSTPGKEQYL.

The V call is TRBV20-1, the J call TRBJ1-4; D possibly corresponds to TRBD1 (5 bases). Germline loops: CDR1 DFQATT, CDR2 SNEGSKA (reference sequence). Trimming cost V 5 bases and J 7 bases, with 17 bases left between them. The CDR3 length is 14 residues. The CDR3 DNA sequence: TGCAGTGCTCCCGACAGACGTGGGGGTGAAAAACTGTTTTTT. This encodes CSAPDRRGGEKLFF.

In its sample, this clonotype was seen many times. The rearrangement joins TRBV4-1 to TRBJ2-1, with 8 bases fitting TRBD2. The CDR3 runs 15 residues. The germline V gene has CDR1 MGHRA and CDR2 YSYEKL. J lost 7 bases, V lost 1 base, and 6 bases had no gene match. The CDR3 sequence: CASSQVLAEGNEQFF. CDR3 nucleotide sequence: TGCGCCAGCAGCCAAGTACTAGCGGAGGGAAATGAGCAGTTCTTC.

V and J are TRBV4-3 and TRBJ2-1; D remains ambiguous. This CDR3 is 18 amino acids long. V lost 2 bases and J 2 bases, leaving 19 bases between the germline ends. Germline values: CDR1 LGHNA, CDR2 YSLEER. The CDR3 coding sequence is TGCGCCAGCAGCCAATTGTCACGGTACCTGAGCCCCTACAATGAGCAGTTCTTC. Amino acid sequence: CASSQLSRYLSPYNEQFF.

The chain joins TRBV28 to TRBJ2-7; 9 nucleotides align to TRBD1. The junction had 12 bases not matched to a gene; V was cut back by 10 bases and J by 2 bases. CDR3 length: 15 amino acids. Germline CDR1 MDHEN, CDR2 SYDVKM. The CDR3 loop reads CAIDATDRGTYEQYF. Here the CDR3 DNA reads TGTGCCATCGACGCCACGGACAGGGGAACCTACGAGCAGTACTTC.

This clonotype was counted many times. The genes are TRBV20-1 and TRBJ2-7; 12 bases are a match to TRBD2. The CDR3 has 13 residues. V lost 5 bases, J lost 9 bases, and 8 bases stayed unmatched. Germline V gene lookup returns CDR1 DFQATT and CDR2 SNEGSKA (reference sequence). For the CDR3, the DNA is TGCAGTGCTCCGGGACTAGCGGGTCATGGGCAGTACTTC. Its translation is CSAPGLAGHGQYF.

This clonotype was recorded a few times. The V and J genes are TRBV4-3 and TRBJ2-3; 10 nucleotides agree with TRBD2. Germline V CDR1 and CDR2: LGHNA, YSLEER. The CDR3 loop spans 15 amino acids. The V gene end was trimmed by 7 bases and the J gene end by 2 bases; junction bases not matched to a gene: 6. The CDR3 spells CASKAGLADTDTQYF. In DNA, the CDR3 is TGCGCCAGCAAAGCCGGACTAGCGGACACAGATACGCAGTATTTT.

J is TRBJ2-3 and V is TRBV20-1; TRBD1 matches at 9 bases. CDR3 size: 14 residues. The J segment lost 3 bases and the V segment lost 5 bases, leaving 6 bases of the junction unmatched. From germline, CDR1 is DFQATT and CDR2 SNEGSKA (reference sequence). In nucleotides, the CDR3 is TGCAGTGCTGCCGGGACAGGGATAACAGATACGCAGTATTTT. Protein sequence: CSAAGTGITDTQYF.

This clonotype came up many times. The CDR3 region has the DNA TGCAGTGCTCCTGATAGCGGGGGGTACTCCTACGAGCAGTACTTC. Translating it yields CSAPDSGGYSYEQYF. The rearrangement joins TRBV20-1 to TRBJ2-7; 10 bases line up with TRBD2. CDR3 length: 15 residues. V lost 5 bases to trimming and J lost 0 bases; unmatched junction nucleotides: 7. Germline CDR1 reads DFQATT; CDR2 reads SNEGSKA (reference sequence).

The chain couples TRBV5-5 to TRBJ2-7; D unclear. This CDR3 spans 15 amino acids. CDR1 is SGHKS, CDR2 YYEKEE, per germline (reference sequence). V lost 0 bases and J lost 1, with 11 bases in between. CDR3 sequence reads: CASSLGNLVSYEQYF. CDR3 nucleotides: TGTGCCAGCAGCTTGGGAAATTTGGTATCCTACGAGCAGTACTTC.

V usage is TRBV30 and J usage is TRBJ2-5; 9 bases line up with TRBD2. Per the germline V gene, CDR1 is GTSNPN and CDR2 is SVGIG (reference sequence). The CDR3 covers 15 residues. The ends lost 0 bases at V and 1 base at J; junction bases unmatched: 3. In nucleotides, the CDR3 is TGTGCCTGGAGTGTCGGTAGCGGGGGCCAAGAGACCCAGTACTTC. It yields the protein CAWSVGSGGQETQYF.

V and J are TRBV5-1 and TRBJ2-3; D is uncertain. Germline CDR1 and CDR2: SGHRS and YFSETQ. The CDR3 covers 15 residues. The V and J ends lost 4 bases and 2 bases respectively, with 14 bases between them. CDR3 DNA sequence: TGCGCCAGCAGCGCAACCAGTCAACCCACAGATACGCAGTATTTT. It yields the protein CASSATSQPTDTQYF.